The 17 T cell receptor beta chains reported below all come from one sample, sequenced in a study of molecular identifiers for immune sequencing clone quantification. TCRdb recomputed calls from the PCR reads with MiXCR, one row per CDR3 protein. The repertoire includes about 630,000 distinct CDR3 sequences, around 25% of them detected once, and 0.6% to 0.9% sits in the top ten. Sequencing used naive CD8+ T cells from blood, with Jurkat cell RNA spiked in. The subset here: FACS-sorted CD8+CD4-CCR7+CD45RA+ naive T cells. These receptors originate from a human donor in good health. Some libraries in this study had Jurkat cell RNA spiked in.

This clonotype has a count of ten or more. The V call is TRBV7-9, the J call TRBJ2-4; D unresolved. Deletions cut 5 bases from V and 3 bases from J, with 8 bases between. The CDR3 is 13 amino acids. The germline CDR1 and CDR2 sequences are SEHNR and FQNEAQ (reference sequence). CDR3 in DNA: TGTGCCAGCAGCCCTGGGGACAAAAACATTCAGTACTTC. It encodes CASSPGDKNIQYF.

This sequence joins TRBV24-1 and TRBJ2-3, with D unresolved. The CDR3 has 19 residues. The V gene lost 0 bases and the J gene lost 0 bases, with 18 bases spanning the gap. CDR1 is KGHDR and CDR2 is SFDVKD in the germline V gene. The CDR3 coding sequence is TGTGCCACCAGTGATTTGCAAAAAGCGACGGAAGCTAGCACAGATACGCAGTATTTT. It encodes CATSDLQKATEASTDTQYF.

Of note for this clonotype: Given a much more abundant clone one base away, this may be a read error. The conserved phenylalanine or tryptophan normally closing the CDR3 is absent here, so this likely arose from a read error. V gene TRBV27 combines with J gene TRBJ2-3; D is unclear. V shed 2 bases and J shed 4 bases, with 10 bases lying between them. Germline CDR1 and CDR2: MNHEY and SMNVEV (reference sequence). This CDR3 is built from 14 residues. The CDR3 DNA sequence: TGTGCCAGCAGTTTAAATTCTCCCCCAGATACGCAGTATCTT. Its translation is CASSLNSPPDTQYL.

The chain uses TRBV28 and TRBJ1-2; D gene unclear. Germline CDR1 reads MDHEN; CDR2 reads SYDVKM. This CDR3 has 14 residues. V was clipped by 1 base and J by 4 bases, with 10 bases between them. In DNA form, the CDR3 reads TGTGCCAGCAGTTTATCCCCAATGGTCTATGGCTACACCTTC. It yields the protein CASSLSPMVYGYTF.

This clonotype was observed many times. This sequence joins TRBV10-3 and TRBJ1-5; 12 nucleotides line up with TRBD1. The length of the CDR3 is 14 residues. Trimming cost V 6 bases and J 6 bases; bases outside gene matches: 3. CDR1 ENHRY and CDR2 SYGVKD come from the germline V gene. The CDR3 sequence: CAISGTGGSQPQHF. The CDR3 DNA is TGTGCCATCAGCGGGACAGGGGGCAGTCAGCCCCAGCATTTT.

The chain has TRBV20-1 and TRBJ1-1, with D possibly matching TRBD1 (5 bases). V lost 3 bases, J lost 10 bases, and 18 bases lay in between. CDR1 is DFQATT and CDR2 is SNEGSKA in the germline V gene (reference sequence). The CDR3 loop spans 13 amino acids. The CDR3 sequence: CSASSEPSGVAFF. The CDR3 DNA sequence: TGCAGTGCTAGCTCTGAGCCGTCGGGGGTAGCTTTCTTT.

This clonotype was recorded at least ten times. The CDR3 DNA reads TGCGCCAGCAGCCAAGATTGGCAGGGCGGGCAGCCCCAGCATTTT. This sequence encodes CASSQDWQGGQPQHF. This rearrangement joins TRBV4-3 to TRBJ1-5; D possibly corresponds to TRBD1 (5 bases). V dropped 0 bases and J dropped 7 bases, with 13 bases sitting between them. The length of the CDR3 is 15 residues. Germline CDR1 reads LGHNA; CDR2 reads YSLEER.

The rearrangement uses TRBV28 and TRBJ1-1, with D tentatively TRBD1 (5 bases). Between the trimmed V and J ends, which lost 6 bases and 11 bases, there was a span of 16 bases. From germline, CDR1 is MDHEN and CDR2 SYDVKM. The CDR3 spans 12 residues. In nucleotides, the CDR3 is TGTGCCAGCAGCCTCCGGGCGGGGGGGGCTTTCTTT. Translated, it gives CASSLRAGGAFF.

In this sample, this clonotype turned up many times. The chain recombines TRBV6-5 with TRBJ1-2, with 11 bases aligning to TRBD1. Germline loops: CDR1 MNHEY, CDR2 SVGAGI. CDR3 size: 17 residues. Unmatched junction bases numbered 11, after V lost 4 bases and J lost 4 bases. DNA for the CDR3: TGTGCCAGCAGTTCGATCCCCCCGGGACAGGGGGTCTATGGCTACACCTTC. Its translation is CASSSIPPGQGVYGYTF.

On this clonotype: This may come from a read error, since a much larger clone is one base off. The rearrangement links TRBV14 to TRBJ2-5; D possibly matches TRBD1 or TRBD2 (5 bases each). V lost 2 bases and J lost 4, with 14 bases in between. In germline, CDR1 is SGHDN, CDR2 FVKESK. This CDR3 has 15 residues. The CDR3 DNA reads TGTGCCAGCAGCCAACGGGACCAGTACCCAGAGACCCAGTACTTC. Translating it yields CASSQRDQYPETQYF.

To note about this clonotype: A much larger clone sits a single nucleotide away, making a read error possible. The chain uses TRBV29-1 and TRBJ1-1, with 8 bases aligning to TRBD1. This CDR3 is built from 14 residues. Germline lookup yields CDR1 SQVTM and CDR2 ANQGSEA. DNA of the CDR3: TGCTGCGTTGACACAGGGGGATGGGGCACTGAAGCTTTCTTT. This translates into CCVDTGGWGTEAFF.

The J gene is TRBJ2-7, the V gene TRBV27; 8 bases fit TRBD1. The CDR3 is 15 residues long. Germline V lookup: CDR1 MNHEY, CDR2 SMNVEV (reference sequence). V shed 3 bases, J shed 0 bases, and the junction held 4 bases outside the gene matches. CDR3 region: CASSFSGGRSYEQYF. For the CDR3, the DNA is TGTGCCAGCAGTTTTTCAGGGGGCCGCTCCTACGAGCAGTACTTC.

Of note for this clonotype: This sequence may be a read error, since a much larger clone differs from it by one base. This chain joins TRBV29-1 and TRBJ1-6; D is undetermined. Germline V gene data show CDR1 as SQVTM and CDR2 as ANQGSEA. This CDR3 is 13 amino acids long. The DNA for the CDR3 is TGCAGCCCCGGCTGGTTTCGTAATTCACCCTTCCACTTT. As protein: CSPGWFRNSPFHF.

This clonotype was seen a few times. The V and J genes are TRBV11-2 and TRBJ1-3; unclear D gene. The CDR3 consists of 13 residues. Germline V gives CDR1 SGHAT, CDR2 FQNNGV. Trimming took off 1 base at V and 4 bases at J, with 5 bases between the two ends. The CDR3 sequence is CASSLVGGNTIYF. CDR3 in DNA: TGTGCCAGCAGCTTAGTTGGCGGAAACACCATATATTTT.

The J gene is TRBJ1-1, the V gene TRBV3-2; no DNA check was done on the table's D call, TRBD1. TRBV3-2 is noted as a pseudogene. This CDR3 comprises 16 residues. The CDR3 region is CASTLLGGAVNTEAFF. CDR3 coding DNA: TGTGCCAGCACCCTTCTGGGGGGGGCTGTGAACACTGAAGCTTTCTTT.

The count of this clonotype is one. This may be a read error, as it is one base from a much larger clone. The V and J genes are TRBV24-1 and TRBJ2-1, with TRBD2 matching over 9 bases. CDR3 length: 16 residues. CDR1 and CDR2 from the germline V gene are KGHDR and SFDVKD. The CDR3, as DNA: TGTGCCACCGGTGACCTTGCCTCTGAACTAGCGGGTGAGCAGTTCTTC. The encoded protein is CATGDLASELAGEQFF.

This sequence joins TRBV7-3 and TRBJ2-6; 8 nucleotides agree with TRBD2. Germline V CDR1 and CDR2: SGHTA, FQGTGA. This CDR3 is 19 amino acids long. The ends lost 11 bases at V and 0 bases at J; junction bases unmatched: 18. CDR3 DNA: TGTGCCCGCCGCTTAATCGGGGGGGGATTAATCTCTGGGGCCAACGTCCTGACTTTC. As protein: CARRLIGGGLISGANVLTF.